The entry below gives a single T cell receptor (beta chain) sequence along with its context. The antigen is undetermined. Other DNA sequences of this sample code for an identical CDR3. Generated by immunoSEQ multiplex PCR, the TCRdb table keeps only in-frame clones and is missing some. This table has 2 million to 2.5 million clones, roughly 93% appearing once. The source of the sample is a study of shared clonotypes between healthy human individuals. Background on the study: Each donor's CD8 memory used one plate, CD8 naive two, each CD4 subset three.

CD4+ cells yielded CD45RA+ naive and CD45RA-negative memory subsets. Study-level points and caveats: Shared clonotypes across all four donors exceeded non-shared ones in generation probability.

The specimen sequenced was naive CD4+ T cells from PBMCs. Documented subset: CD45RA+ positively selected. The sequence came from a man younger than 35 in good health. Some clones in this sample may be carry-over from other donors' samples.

DNA for the CDR3: TGTGCCAGCAGTTACTCACAGGGTCAAGAGACCCAGTACTTC. It encodes CASSYSQGQETQYF. The chain is built from TRBV6-5 and TRBJ2-5; a possible D gene is TRBD1 (6 bases). V was pared by 0 bases and J by 2 bases, with 7 bases between. Germline V gene lookup returns CDR1 MNHEY and CDR2 SVGAGI. The CDR3 covers 14 residues.